This T cell receptor (beta chain) is drawn from a study of T cells in Graves' hyperthyroidism and ophthalmopathy. The V end was cut by 3 bases, the J end by 3 bases, with 18 bases between. Germline CDR1 reads KGHSH; CDR2 reads LQKENI. The CDR3 is made up of 17 amino acids. TCR beta CDR3 regions were amplified from RNA transcripts. Using the HTBI primer set, a first-round RT-PCR was run on the TCR CDR3. TCRdb reanalysed the multiplex PCR reads using MiXCR and keeps one entry per CDR3 protein. The sample contains about 360,000 distinct CDR3 sequences, 15% to 18% of which appear only once. This receptor was identified in a young woman with Graves' hyperthyroidism that later progressed to Graves' ophthalmopathy. Sequenced: blood. The V gene is TRBV18, the J gene TRBJ2-1, with D possibly being TRBD2 (7 bases). The CDR3 protein is CASSPPAAGANYNEQFF. CDR3 nucleotides: TGTGCCAGCTCACCCCCCGCCGCGGGGGCTAACTACAATGAGCAGTTCTTC.